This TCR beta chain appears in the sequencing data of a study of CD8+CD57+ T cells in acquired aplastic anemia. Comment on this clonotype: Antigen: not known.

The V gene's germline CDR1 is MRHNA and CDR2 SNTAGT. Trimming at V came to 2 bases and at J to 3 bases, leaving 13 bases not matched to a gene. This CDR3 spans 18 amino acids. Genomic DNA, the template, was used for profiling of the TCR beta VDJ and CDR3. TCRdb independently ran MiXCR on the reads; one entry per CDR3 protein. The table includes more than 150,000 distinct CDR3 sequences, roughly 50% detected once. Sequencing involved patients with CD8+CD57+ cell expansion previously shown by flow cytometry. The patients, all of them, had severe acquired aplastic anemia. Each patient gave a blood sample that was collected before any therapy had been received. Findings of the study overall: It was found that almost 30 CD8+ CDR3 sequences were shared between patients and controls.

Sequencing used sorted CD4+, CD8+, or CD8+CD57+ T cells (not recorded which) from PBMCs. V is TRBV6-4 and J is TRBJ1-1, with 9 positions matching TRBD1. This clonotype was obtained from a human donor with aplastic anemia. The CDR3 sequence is CASSDPPRQGEDDTEAFF. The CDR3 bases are TGTGCCAGCAGTGACCCTCCCCGACAGGGGGAGGACGACACTGAAGCTTTCTTT.